The source of this T cell receptor beta chain is a study of T cell repertoires in ileal Crohn's disease. Generated by immunoSEQ multiplex PCR, the TCRdb table keeps only in-frame clones and is missing some. The sample shows some 16,000 clones, roughly 90% of them seen only once. Regarding this clone: Its target is not known.

CDR1 is SGHTS and CDR2 is YDEGEE in the germline V gene. Trimming took off 4 bases at V and 4 bases at J, with 11 bases between the two ends. The CDR3 covers 13 residues. Time point defined: inflamed ileum from the surgical specimen. Study outcomes and limitations: All patients with clonality above 26.8% had endoscopic recurrence.

This clonotype was sampled from an adult with Crohn's disease. Sequenced input: ileal tissue. This sequence joins TRBV5-8 and TRBJ1-1; no definite D call. CDR3 amino acids: CASSPIHFTEAFF. In nucleotides, the CDR3 is TGTGCCAGCAGCCCCATTCACTTCACTGAAGCTTTCTTT.